These T cell receptor beta chains were read from a single sample in a study of blood T cell repertoires in COVID-19. Profiling relied on immunoSEQ multiplex PCR, and the TCRdb table lists in-frame clones only, not all of them. The table lists around 44,000 clones, roughly four fifths of them singletons. Input material: peripheral blood. All receptors come from a man aged 35 to 55 with active or convalescent COVID-19. Each CDR3 is given with its conserved first and last residue. D genes are given only for firm matches. A clone size is listed for some rows: how often the clone was seen (once, few, many), or a class if it is expanded.

TRBJ2-1	NA	TRBV10-3	TRBD1	TGTGCCATCAGCCGGACAGGGGCCGGGAATGAGCAGTTCTTC	CAISRTGAGNEQFF
TRBJ1-1	NA	TRBV27	TRBD1	TGTGCCAGCAGTCCAGGGGGAAGGACTGAAGCTTTCTTT	CASSPGGRTEAFF
TRBJ1-4	NA	TRBV19	TRBD1	TGTGCCAGTAGTGTCTACCAGTCACAGGGGGAAAAACTGTTTTTT	CASSVYQSQGEKLFF
TRBJ2-3	NA	TRBV12-5	NA	TGTGCTAGTGGTGTGGCGGCAGGGGGGACAGATACGCAGTATTTT	CASGVAAGGTDTQYF
TRBJ1-1	once	TRBV7-2	TRBD1	TGTGCCAGCAGATCTCAGACAGGGGCGCACACTGAAGCTTTCTTT	CASRSQTGAHTEAFF
TRBJ2-1	many	TRBV30	TRBD1	TGTGCCTGTCAGCCCCGGGACAGGTCCTACAATGAGCAGTTCTTC	CACQPRDRSYNEQFF
TRBJ1-2	once	TRBV27	TRBD1	TGTGCCAGCAGTTCCCGGACAGGGGGCCGGTTGGGCTACACCTTC	CASSSRTGGRLGYTF
TRBJ1-5	NA	TRBV20-1	NA	TGCAGTGCTGCCGCGCGGGAAGCCCAGCATTTT	CSAAAREAQHF
TRBJ2-1	NA	TRBV6-5	TRBD2	TGTGCCAGCAGCCGAGCGGGAGGTCCCTGGGATGAGCAGTTCTTC	CASSRAGGPWDEQFF
TRBJ2-1	NA	TRBV24-1	NA	TGTGCCACCAGTGATCTCTTGTCCCCCAATGAGCAGTTCTTC	CATSDLLSPNEQFF
TRBJ2-1	NA	TRBV18	TRBD2	TGTGCCAGCTCCCGAGGACTAGCGGGCGACAATGAGCAGTTCTTC	CASSRGLAGDNEQFF
TRBJ1-4	NA	TRBV10-3	NA	TGTGCCATCAGTGCTTCTTCTAGTCTTAATGAAAAACTGTTTTTT	CAISASSSLNEKLFF
TRBJ1-5	NA	TRBV2	NA	TGTGCCAGCAGTGGGGACGGGAGCAGGCAGCCCCAGCATTTT	CASSGDGSRQPQHF
TRBJ1-6	NA	TRBV25-1	NA	TGTGCCAGCAGTGAATATAAGAACACCTATAATTCACCCCTCCACTTT	CASSEYKNTYNSPLHF
TRBJ2-4	NA	TRBV5-1	NA	TGCGCCAGCAGCTCCCCGACAGGAAACATTCAGTACTTC	CASSSPTGNIQYF
TRBJ1-5	once	TRBV15	TRBD1	TGTGCCACCAGCAGACCCACCACAGGGGGAAATCAGCCCCAGCATTTT	CATSRPTTGGNQPQHF
TRBJ1-6	NA	TRBV2	TRBD1	TGTGCCAGCAGTGTCTCAAGGGACAGTAATGGTTCACCCCTCCACTTT	CASSVSRDSNGSPLHF
TRBJ1-1	NA	TRBV18	NA	TGTGCCAGCTCCTTCAACGGGGAGACTGAAGCTTTCTTT	CASSFNGETEAFF
TRBJ2-3	NA	TRBV5-1	TRBD1	TGCGCCAGCAGATTGGGACAGGCGGCAGATACGCAGTATTTT	CASRLGQAADTQYF
TRBJ2-1	NA	TRBV30	TRBD2	TGTGCCGGGATAGTCCCATGGTTAGCGGGAGGGAACAATGAGCAGTTCTTC	CAGIVPWLAGGNNEQFF
TRBJ1-5	NA	TRBV7-9	TRBD1	TGTGCCAGCAGCCCGACAGGGTTTCAGCCCCAGCATTTT	CASSPTGFQPQHF
TRBJ2-1	NA	TRBV5-1	TRBD2	TGCGCCAGCAGCTTTTCCTCCAGCGGGGGGGGCGATGAGCAGTTCTTC	CASSFSSSGGGDEQFF
TRBJ1-1	few	TRBV30	NA	TGTGCCTGCACCCCCAGGGGCCTCGGGTCCCTAGGCCTCTTT	CACTPRGLGSLGLF
TRBJ1-5	once	TRBV28	NA	TGTGCCAGCAGTTCCTGGCGGTATCAGCCCCAGCATTTT	CASSSWRYQPQHF
TRBJ2-7	NA	TRBV2	NA	TGTGCCACCCGACAGGAAACCTACGAGCAGTACTTC	CATRQETYEQYF
TRBJ1-1	NA	TRBV3-1/TRBV3-2	NA	TGTGCCAGCAGCCAAGACGGGGTGGTAAGGACTGAAGCTTTCTTT	CASSQDGVVRTEAFF
TRBJ2-3	NA	TRBV29-1	TRBD2	TGCAGCGTTGAGCTGGTATTGGGAGCGGGAGGGCAAGCAGATACGCAGTATTTT	CSVELVLGAGGQADTQYF
TRBJ1-4	NA	TRBV7-9	NA	TGTGCCAGCAGCTTACGCCGAAATTACAGGGATGGGGGAGAAAAACTGTTTTTT	CASSLRRNYRDGGEKLFF
TRBJ1-1	NA	TRBV24-1	TRBD1	TGTGCCACCAGTGACACCGGGACAGGGTTCACTGAAGCTTTCTTT	CATSDTGTGFTEAFF
TRBJ1-2	NA	TRBV20-1	NA	TGCAGTGCGGGGCAGATCTATGGCTACACCTTC	CSAGQIYGYTF
TRBJ2-7	NA	TRBV2	NA	TGTGCCAGCAGTGAAGCGCTCATCCTGCGGTACTTC	CASSEALILRYF
TRBJ1-1	NA	TRBV9	NA	TGTGCCAGCAGTCAGGGGAACGGGAACACTGAAGCTTTCTTT	CASSQGNGNTEAFF
TRBJ2-5	NA	TRBV6-2/TRBV6-3	NA	TGTGCCAGCAGTTCTAAAGAGACCCAGTACTTC	CASSSKETQYF
TRBJ2-7	once	TRBV5-6	TRBD1	TGTGCCAGCAGCTCCGGGGACAGAAACGAGCAGTACTTC	CASSSGDRNEQYF
TRBJ2-3	NA	TRBV5-5	TRBD2	TGTGCCAGCAGCCTCAGAGGACTAGCGGGGGACACAGATACGCAGTATTTT	CASSLRGLAGDTDTQYF
TRBJ2-2	NA	TRBV7-9	TRBD1	TGTGCCAGCAGCGTGGGACAGGGGGCGCCCGGGGAGCTGTTTTTT	CASSVGQGAPGELFF
TRBJ1-2	once	TRBV5-1	TRBD1	TGCGCCAGCAGCTCCGATTTCCCGGGACAGGGGCTCTATGGCTACACCTTC	CASSSDFPGQGLYGYTF
TRBJ1-1	NA	TRBV6-1	NA	TGTGCCAGCAGTGACCAAACAGGGCTGACTGAAGCTTTCTTT	CASSDQTGLTEAFF
TRBJ2-5	NA	TRBV4-3	TRBD2	TGCGCCAGCAGCCAAGATATCCTAGCGGGGGGACAAGAGACCCAGTACTTC	CASSQDILAGGQETQYF
TRBJ2-7	NA	TRBV4-3	NA	TGCGCCAGCAGCCAAGCGCGGGGAACCTACGAGCAGTACTTC	CASSQARGTYEQYF
TRBJ1-2	NA	TRBV6-2/TRBV6-3	NA	TGTGCCAGCAGTTCCTCGGACAGCTATGGCTACACCTTC	CASSSSDSYGYTF
TRBJ1-2	NA	TRBV5-4	NA	TGTGCCAGCAGCTTGGACAGAAGCGGCTACACCTTC	CASSLDRSGYTF
TRBJ1-1	NA	TRBV5-1	NA	TGCGCCAGCAGCGCCTCCCGACAGATGAACACTGAAGCTTTCTTT	CASSASRQMNTEAFF
TRBJ2-1	NA	TRBV24-1	TRBD1	TGTGCCACCAGCCTGACAGGGAACACCTACAATGAGCAGTTCTTC	CATSLTGNTYNEQFF
TRBJ2-5	once	TRBV24-1	NA	TGTGCCACCAGTGATGGAGGCAGAGCCCAAGAGACCCAGTACTTC	CATSDGGRAQETQYF
TRBJ1-1	NA	TRBV15	NA	TGTGCCACCAGCAGAGTGGCGGGGTTAAACACTGAAGCTTTCTTT	CATSRVAGLNTEAFF
TRBJ1-5	NA	TRBV18	NA	TGTGCCAGCTCACCGGCAGGGCCTCAGCCCCAGCATTTT	CASSPAGPQPQHF